These T cell receptor beta chains were read from a single sample in a study of neurological immune-mediated disorders. TCRdb ran MiXCR on the 5' RACE reads and lists one entry per CDR3 protein. In the table there are under 70,000 distinct CDR3 sequences, less than 25% of which are singletons. The sample was PBMCs. The receptors were gathered from a man in his 60s with HTLV-1-associated myelopathy (HAM/TSP). The CDR3 runs from the conserved cysteine through the conserved F or W. D genes are given only for firm matches. Only some rows state a clone size, as once, few, many or a class for expanded clones.

abundance: many
d_gene: NA
j_gene: TRBJ1-6
len: 14
v_gene: TRBV29-1
CDR3nt: TGCAGCGTTCGTGAGGACAACATAAATTCACCCCTCCACTTT
CDR3aa: CSVREDNINSPLHF

abundance: few
d_gene: TRBD1
j_gene: TRBJ2-1
len: 14
v_gene: TRBV6-1
CDR3nt: TGTGCCAGCAGTGAACGCAGGGGGCGTGTTGAGCAGTTCTTC
CDR3aa: CASSERRGRVEQFF

abundance: many
d_gene: NA
j_gene: TRBJ1-1
len: 14
v_gene: TRBV12-3/TRBV12-4
CDR3nt: TGTGCCAGCAGGAACGGGAACATGAACACTGAAGCTTTCTTT
CDR3aa: CASRNGNMNTEAFF

abundance: many
d_gene: TRBD1
j_gene: TRBJ2-7
len: 15
v_gene: TRBV2
CDR3nt: TGTGCCAGCAGTGCAAGCGGGACAGGGGGCGAGGAGCAGTACTTC
CDR3aa: CASSASGTGGEEQYF

abundance: many
d_gene: TRBD1
j_gene: TRBJ2-3
len: 15
v_gene: TRBV5-5
CDR3nt: TGTGCCAGCAGCTTAACGGGGACAGGGGCAGATACGCAGTATTTT
CDR3aa: CASSLTGTGADTQYF

abundance: many
d_gene: TRBD2
j_gene: TRBJ2-1
len: 17
v_gene: TRBV20-1
CDR3nt: TGCAGTGCTAGAGATCGCTTGGGGACTAGCGGGACTAGGGAGCAGTTCTTC
CDR3aa: CSARDRLGTSGTREQFF

abundance: once
d_gene: NA
j_gene: TRBJ2-1
len: 14
v_gene: TRBV12-3/TRBV12-4
CDR3nt: TGTGCCAGCAGTCCTCCGGGACTCTACAATGAGCAGTTCTTC
CDR3aa: CASSPPGLYNEQFF

abundance: NA
d_gene: NA
j_gene: TRBJ1-1
len: 14
v_gene: TRBV29-1
CDR3nt: TGCAGCGTTGTAGTTGGGGCGACGAACACCGAAGCTTTATTT
CDR3aa: CSVVVGATNTEALF

abundance: many
d_gene: NA
j_gene: TRBJ1-1
len: 14
v_gene: TRBV5-1
CDR3nt: TGCGCCAGCACCGTGTCCGCAGTGGACACTGAAGCTTTCTTT
CDR3aa: CASTVSAVDTEAFF

abundance: many
d_gene: TRBD2
j_gene: TRBJ2-5
len: 15
v_gene: TRBV5-5
CDR3nt: TGTGCCAGCCAGCTAGCGGGTGGGGCGGAGAAGACCCAGTACTTC
CDR3aa: CASQLAGGAEKTQYF

abundance: many
d_gene: NA
j_gene: TRBJ2-7
len: 14
v_gene: TRBV20-1
CDR3nt: TGCAGTGCCACGCTCGCGGGTGAAGCCTACGAGCAGTACTTC
CDR3aa: CSATLAGEAYEQYF

abundance: NA
d_gene: NA
j_gene: TRBJ2-3
len: 15
v_gene: TRBV24-1
CDR3nt: TGTGCAACCAGTGACCGGACAGATGTCACGGATACGCAGTATTTT
CDR3aa: CATSDRTDVTDTQYF

abundance: many
d_gene: TRBD2
j_gene: TRBJ2-7
len: 12
v_gene: TRBV7-2
CDR3nt: TGTGCCAGCAGTTGGACTAGGACCGAGCAGTACTTC
CDR3aa: CASSWTRTEQYF